Presented here are 3 T cell receptor beta chains from one specimen sequenced in a study of PD-1 blockade in classical Hodgkin lymphoma. Profiled with immunoSEQ multiplex PCR; TCRdb holds only in-frame clones, not every one. The sample lists roughly 140,000 clones, around 84% occurring once. Relapse was seen in all patients after autologous stem cell transplantation, and brentuximab vedotin exposure was variable. The material sequenced was peripheral blood mononuclear cells (PBMCs), taken before the second cycle of nivolumab. These TCRs come from a human donor with classical Hodgkin lymphoma.

The chain uses TRBV6-5 and TRBJ2-2, with TRBD1 as a possible D gene (6 bases). This CDR3 has 14 residues. With 6 bases removed from V and 6 bases from J, the gap between germline ends came to 14 bases. Germline CDR1 is MNHEY and CDR2 is SVGAGI. The CDR3 sequence is CASRATGTPGELFF. The CDR3 DNA is TGTGCCAGCAGAGCGACAGGAACACCCGGGGAGCTGTTTTTT.

CDR3 in amino acids: CASFPPGQNGELFF. CDR3 nucleotides: TGTGCCAGTTTCCCCCCGGGACAGAACGGGGAGCTGTTTTTT. The chain has TRBV19 and TRBJ2-2; 7 bases align to TRBD1. CDR3 length equals 14 residues. J lost 7 bases, V lost 8 bases, and 10 bases had no gene match. Germline-derived CDR1 and CDR2 are LNHDA and SQIVND (reference sequence).

The chain joins TRBV27 to TRBJ1-5; D is unclear. This CDR3 is 12 amino acids long. Trimming shortened V by 3 bases and J by 5 bases, and 5 bases separated the two germline ends. Germline V gene data show CDR1 as MNHEY and CDR2 as SMNVEV (reference sequence). The CDR3 coding sequence is TGTGCCAGCAGTTTTTCGGATCAGCCCCAGCATTTT. This translates into CASSFSDQPQHF.